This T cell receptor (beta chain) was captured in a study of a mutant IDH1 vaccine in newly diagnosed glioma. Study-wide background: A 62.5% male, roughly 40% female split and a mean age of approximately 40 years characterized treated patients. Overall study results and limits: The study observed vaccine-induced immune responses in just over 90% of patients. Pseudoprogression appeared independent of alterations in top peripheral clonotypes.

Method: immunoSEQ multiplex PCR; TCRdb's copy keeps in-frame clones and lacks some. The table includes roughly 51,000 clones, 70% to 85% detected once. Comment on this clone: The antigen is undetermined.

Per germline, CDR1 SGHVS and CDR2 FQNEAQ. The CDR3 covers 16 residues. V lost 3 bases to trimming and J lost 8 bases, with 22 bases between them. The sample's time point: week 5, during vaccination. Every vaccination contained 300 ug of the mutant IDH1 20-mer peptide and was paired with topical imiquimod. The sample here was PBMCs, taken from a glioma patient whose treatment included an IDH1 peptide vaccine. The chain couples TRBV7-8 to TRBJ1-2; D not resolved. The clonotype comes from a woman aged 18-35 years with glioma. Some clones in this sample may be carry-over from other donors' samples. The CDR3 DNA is TGTGCCAGCAGCTTGCTTCAACCGGGTCCAGCGCGGGGCTACACCTTC. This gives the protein CASSLLQPGPARGYTF.